This entry is about one TCR beta chain. This CDR3 comprises 12 residues. Trimming shortened V by 4 bases and J by 6 bases, and 12 bases separated the two germline ends. Germline V gives CDR1 SQVTM, CDR2 ANQGSEA. The method was immunoSEQ multiplex PCR; TCRdb's version includes in-frame clones alone and lacks a portion of them. Among 200,000 to 250,000 clones listed, 90% to 95% were seen once. This sample was taken from a study of control samples from healthy donors and cancer patients. The TCR comes from a middle-aged man in good health. V and J are TRBV29-1 and TRBJ1-2; unclear D gene. Sequencing was done on a sample of blood. Here the CDR3 DNA reads TGCAGCGTTGGGGAAGAGGGCGATGGCTACACCTTC. Its translation is CSVGEEGDGYTF. The full variable domain, rest sourced from reference TRBV29-1 and TRBJ1-2, is SAVISQKPSRDICQRGTSLTIQCQVDSQVTMMFWYRQQPGQSLTLIATANQGSEATYESGFVIDKFPISRPNLTFSTLTVSNMSPEDSSIYLCSVGEEGDGYTFGSGTRLTVV.